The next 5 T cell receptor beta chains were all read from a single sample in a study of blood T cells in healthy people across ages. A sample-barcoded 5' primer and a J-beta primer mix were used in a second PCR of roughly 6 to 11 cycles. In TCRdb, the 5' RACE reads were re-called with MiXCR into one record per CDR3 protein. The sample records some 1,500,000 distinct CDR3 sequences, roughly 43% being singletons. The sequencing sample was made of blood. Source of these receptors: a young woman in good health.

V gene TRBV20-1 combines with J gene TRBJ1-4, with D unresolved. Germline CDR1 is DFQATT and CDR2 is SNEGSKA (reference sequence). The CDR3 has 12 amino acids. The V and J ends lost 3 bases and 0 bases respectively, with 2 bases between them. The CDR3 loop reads CSARSTNEKLFF. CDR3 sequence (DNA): TGCAGTGCTAGGTCAACTAATGAAAAACTGTTTTTT.

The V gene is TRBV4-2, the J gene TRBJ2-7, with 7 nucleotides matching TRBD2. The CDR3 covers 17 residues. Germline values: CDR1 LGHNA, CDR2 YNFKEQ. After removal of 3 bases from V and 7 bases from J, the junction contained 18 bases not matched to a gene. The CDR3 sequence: CASSQRLAPLGVDEQYF. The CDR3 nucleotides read TGTGCCAGCAGCCAGAGACTAGCCCCCCTTGGTGTCGATGAGCAGTACTTC.

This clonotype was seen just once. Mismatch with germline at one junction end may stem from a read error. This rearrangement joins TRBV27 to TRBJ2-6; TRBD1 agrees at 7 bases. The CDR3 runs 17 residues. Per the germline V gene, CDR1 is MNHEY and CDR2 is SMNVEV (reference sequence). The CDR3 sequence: CTSRNTGVSTGANVPTF. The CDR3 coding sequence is TGTACCAGCAGAAACACAGGGGTATCAACTGGGGCCAACGTCCCGACTTTC.

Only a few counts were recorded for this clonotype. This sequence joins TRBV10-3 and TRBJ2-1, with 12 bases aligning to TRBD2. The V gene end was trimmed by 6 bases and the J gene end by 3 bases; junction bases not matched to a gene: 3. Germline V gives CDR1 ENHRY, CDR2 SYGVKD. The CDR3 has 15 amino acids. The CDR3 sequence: CAIRKLAGGYNEQFF. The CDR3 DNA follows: TGTGCCATCAGGAAACTAGCGGGAGGCTACAATGAGCAGTTCTTC.

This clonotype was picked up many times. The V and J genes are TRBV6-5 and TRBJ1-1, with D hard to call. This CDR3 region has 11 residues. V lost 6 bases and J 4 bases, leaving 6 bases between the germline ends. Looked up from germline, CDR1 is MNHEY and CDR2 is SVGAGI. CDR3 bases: TGTGCCAGCAGCTCTGGCACTGAAGCTTTCTTT. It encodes CASSSGTEAFF.